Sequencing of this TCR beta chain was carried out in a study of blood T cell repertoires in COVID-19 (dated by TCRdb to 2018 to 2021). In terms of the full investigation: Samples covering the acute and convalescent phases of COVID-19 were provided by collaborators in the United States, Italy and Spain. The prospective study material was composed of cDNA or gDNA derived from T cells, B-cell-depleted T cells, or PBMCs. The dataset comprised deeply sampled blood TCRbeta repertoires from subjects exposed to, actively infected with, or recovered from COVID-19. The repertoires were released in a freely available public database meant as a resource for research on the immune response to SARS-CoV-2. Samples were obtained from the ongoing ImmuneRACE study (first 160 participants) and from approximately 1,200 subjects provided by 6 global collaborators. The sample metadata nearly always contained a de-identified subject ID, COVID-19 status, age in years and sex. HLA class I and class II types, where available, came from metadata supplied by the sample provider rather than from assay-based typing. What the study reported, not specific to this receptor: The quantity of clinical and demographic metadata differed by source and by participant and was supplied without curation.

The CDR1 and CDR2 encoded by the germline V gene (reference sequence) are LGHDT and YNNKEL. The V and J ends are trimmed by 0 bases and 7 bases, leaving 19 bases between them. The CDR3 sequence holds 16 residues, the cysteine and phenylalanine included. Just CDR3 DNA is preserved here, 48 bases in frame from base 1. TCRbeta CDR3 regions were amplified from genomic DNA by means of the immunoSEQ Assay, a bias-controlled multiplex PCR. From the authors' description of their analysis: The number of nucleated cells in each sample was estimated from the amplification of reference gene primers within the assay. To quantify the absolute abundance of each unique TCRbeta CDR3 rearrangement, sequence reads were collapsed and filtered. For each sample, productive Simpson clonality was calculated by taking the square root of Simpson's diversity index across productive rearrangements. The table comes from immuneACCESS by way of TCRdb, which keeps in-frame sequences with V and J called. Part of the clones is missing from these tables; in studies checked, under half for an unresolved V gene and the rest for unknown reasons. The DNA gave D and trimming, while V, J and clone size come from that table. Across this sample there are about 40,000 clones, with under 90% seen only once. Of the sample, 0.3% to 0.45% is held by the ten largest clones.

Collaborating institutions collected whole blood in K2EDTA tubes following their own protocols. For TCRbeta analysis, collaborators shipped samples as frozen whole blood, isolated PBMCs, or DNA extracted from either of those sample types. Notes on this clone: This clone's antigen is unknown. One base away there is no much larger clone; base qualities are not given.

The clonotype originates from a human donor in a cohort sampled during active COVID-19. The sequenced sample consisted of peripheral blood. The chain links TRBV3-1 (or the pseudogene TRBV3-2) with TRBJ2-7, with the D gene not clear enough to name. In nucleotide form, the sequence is TGTGCCAGCAGCCAAGAAGGTGATGGCGGCAGAGATGAGCAGTACTTC. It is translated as CASSQEGDGGRDEQYF.